Below are 9 T cell receptor beta chains sequenced from a single sample in a study of T cells in Graves' hyperthyroidism and ophthalmopathy. From RNA transcripts, TCR beta CDR3 regions were amplified. An initial round of RT-PCR targeting the TCR CDR3 relied on the HTBI primer set. MiXCR, run by TCRdb on the multiplex PCR reads, gives a single entry per CDR3 protein. The profile shows some 400,000 distinct CDR3 sequences, roughly 14% of them singletons. Input material: blood. The receptor set was obtained from a woman aged 60-75 years with Graves' hyperthyroidism.

V and J are TRBV7-8 and TRBJ2-1; the match to TRBD1 covers 7 bases. CDR1 SGHVS and CDR2 FQNEAQ come from the germline V gene. The CDR3 contains 16 residues. V lost 3 bases, J lost 2 bases, and 7 bases stayed unmatched. CDR3 DNA: TGTGCCAGCAGCTTGGCAACAGGGGATCCCTACAATGAGCAGTTCTTC. It encodes CASSLATGDPYNEQFF. Filled out from reference TRBV7-8 and TRBJ2-1, the complete variable domain reads GAGVSQSPRYKVAKRGQDVALRCDPISGHVSLFWYQQALGQGPEFLTYFQNEAQLDKSGLPSDRFFAERPEGSVSTLKIQRTQQEDSAVYLCASSLATGDPYNEQFFGPGTRLTVL.

This clonotype turned up a few times. The gene calls are TRBV5-1 and TRBJ2-4; TRBD1 matches 7 bases. The CDR3 consists of 13 residues. V gave up 2 bases and J gave up 11 bases; unmatched junction bases: 7. CDR1 is SGHRS, CDR2 YFSETQ, per germline. The CDR3, as DNA: TGCGCCAGCAGCTTCTCCGACAGGGCCCTTCAGTACTTC. Translated, it gives CASSFSDRALQYF.

V is TRBV9 and J is TRBJ2-3, with 13 bases fitting TRBD2. The CDR3 consists of 16 residues. V lost 2 bases, J lost 4 bases, and 4 bases stayed unmatched. Germline CDR1 reads SGDLS; CDR2 reads YYNGEE. This chain's CDR3 is CASSVGLAGSADTQYF. DNA of the CDR3: TGTGCCAGCAGCGTGGGACTAGCGGGAAGTGCAGATACGCAGTATTTT.

Ten or more counts support this clonotype. CDR3: CSVVQGTDTQYF. The CDR3 nucleotides read TGCAGCGTTGTACAGGGTACAGATACGCAGTATTTT. V usage is TRBV29-1 and J usage is TRBJ2-3, with D perhaps TRBD1 (6 bases). CDR3 length equals 12 residues. Germline lookup yields CDR1 SQVTM and CDR2 ANQGSEA. V was cut by 4 bases and J by 3 bases, with 8 bases left in between.

This sequence joins TRBV6-1 and TRBJ2-1, with D perhaps TRBD2 (6 bases). The germline V gene encodes CDR1 MNHNS and CDR2 SASEGT. The CDR3 sequence is 15 residues long. The V and J ends lost 6 bases and 5 bases respectively, with 17 bases between them. The DNA for the CDR3 is TGTGCCAGCAGGCCCTGGGCGGGGAGGAACAATGAGCAGTTCTTC. It is translated as CASRPWAGRNNEQFF.

This clonotype was recorded many times. The CDR3 sequence: CASSVLAGSYEQYF. The DNA for the CDR3 is TGTGCCAGCAGCGTACTAGCGGGGTCCTACGAGCAGTACTTC. The rearrangement links TRBV7-9 to TRBJ2-7, with 10 bases matching TRBD2. The ends lost 5 bases at V and 1 base at J; junction bases unmatched: 2. Germline CDR1 and CDR2: SEHNR and FQNEAQ (reference sequence). CDR3 length: 14 amino acids.

This clonotype has at least ten counts. The V and J genes are TRBV20-1 and TRBJ1-1, with D possibly being TRBD1 (5 bases). V was pared by 4 bases and J by 7 bases, with 10 bases between. Germline CDR1 is DFQATT and CDR2 is SNEGSKA (reference sequence). The CDR3 runs to 11 residues. CDR3 amino acids: CSAIEQVEAFF. The DNA for the CDR3 is TGCAGTGCTATAGAACAGGTTGAAGCTTTCTTT.

This clonotype was seen a few times. This chain connects TRBV29-1 to TRBJ2-2; 8 bases match TRBD1. Germline V lookup: CDR1 SQVTM, CDR2 ANQGSEA. V trimming: 3 bases; J trimming: 7 bases; junction bases outside the gene matches: 7. This CDR3 has 14 residues. This CDR3 reads CSVDLAGGGGELFF. For the CDR3, the DNA is TGCAGCGTTGATTTAGCAGGGGGCGGCGGGGAGCTGTTTTTT.

This clonotype has only a few counts. V usage is TRBV2 and J usage is TRBJ1-5; D remains unclear. CDR3 length: 12 residues. Between the trimmed V and J ends, which lost 4 bases and 7 bases, there was a span of 8 bases. Germline V gene data show CDR1 as SNHLY and CDR2 as FYNNEI. The CDR3 DNA reads as TGTGCCAGCAGTGGCGGCGGGCAGCCCCAGCATTTT. Translated, it gives CASSGGGQPQHF. The variable domain in full, with the rest retrieved from reference TRBV2 and TRBJ1-5, is EPEVTQTPSHQVTQMGQEVILRCVPISNHLYFYWYRQILGQKVEFLVSFYNNEISEKSEIFDDQFSVERPDGSNFTLKIRSTKLEDSAMYFCASSGGGQPQHFGDGTRLSIL.